The rows below give T cell receptor beta chains drawn from one sample of a study of cytomegalovirus exposure and HLA in healthy donors. Here immunoSEQ multiplex PCR was the method, and the copy in TCRdb shows in-frame clones only, minus some. The data show approximately 180,000 clones, with roughly 80% seen just once and roughly 5.2% held by the top ten. Material: PBMCs. The receptors stem from a man younger than 35 in good health and CMV-seronegative. Each CDR3 is given with its conserved first and last residue. A D gene is named only where the DNA matches it firmly. Some rows have no size entry. The others give once, few or many, or a class for an expanded clone.

size	V	D	J	CDR3	DNA
once	TRBV18	TRBD2	TRBJ2-5	CASSPRLAGAFSHRSETQYF	TGTGCCAGCTCACCCAGGCTAGCGGGAGCTTTTTCCCATCGATCGGAGACCCAGTACTTC
-	TRBV6-6	-	TRBJ2-7	CASGGALEQYF	TGTGCCAGCGGGGGGGCACTCGAGCAGTACTTC
-	TRBV21-1	-	TRBJ1-2	CASSKHSTSIYGYTF	TGTGCCAGCAGCAAGCACAGCACTTCCATCTATGGCTACACCTTC
few	TRBV5-6	TRBD2	TRBJ2-7	CASSFQLAGGLNEQYF	TGTGCCAGCAGCTTCCAGTTAGCGGGGGGATTGAACGAGCAGTACTTC
few	TRBV6-6	-	TRBJ2-7	CASSRSSYEQYF	TGTGCCAGCAGTCGCAGCTCCTACGAGCAGTACTTC
-	TRBV15	-	TRBJ2-7	CATGRDVEQYF	TGTGCCACCGGGCGGGACGTCGAGCAGTACTTC
-	TRBV9	-	TRBJ2-3	CASSVGEGLDTDTQYF	TGTGCCAGCAGCGTAGGCGAGGGCCTGGACACAGATACGCAGTATTTT
-	TRBV2	-	TRBJ1-6	CASSAGSSYNSPLHF	TGTGCCAGCAGTGCGGGGAGCTCCTATAATTCACCCCTCCACTTT
-	TRBV28	TRBD2	TRBJ2-5	CASTIRREGSETQYF	TGTGCCAGCACCATAAGGCGGGAGGGCTCCGAGACCCAGTACTTC
few	TRBV28	TRBD1	TRBJ2-7	CASTNSGQGYEQYF	TGTGCCAGCACCAACTCAGGACAGGGCTACGAGCAGTACTTC
-	TRBV10-3	-	TRBJ2-1	CAISAGYEQFF	TGTGCCATCAGTGCGGGTTATGAGCAGTTCTTC
-	TRBV5-1	-	TRBJ2-1	CASSFLRRRVDEQFF	TGCGCCAGCAGCTTCCTGCGACGCCGGGTCGATGAGCAGTTCTTC
-	TRBV11-2	TRBD1	TRBJ2-7	CASIPGTVSMEQYF	TGTGCCAGCATCCCCGGGACAGTTAGTATGGAGCAGTACTTC
-	TRBV2	-	TRBJ1-2	CASSLDSYGYTF	TGTGCCAGCAGTCTCGACAGCTATGGCTACACCTTC